The 19 T cell receptor beta chains below all came from one sample that was sequenced in a study of cytomegalovirus exposure and HLA in healthy donors. Both 60 Vbeta primers and 13 Jbeta primers went into the PCR. Clones were sequenced by immunoSEQ multiplex PCR, and TCRdb holds only the in-frame ones, with some missing. The sample holds under 45,000 clones, 80% seen once. Material: PBMCs. These receptors came from a male donor in good health and CMV-seronegative.

The chain combines TRBV5-1 with TRBJ2-1; 7 bases map to TRBD1. CDR3 length: 16 residues. The J segment lost 0 bases and the V segment lost 0 bases, leaving 3 bases of the junction unmatched. Germline lookup yields CDR1 SGHRS and CDR2 YFSETQ. The CDR3 loop is CASSLEAGGSYNEQFF. CDR3 sequence (DNA): TGCGCCAGCAGCTTGGAAGCAGGGGGCTCCTACAATGAGCAGTTCTTC.

The count of this clone is one. This chain uses TRBV7-2 with TRBJ1-2, with 8 bases matching TRBD1. V lost 4 bases, J lost 2 bases, and 12 bases stayed unmatched. The germline V gene has CDR1 SGHTA and CDR2 FQGNSA. CDR3 length: 17 amino acids. The CDR3 DNA reads as TGTGCCAGCAGCTACACCTCGGACAGGGCACCGAACTATGGCTACACCTTC. The encoded protein is CASSYTSDRAPNYGYTF.

This sequence joins TRBV2 and TRBJ1-2; D remains ambiguous. Germline V gene lookup returns CDR1 SNHLY and CDR2 FYNNEI. The CDR3 covers 13 residues. V gave up 3 bases and J gave up 3 bases, with 8 bases separating them. This CDR3 is CASSEMRDYGYTF. CDR3 in DNA: TGTGCCAGCAGTGAGATGAGGGACTATGGCTACACCTTC.

Only one count was recorded for this clone. This chain links TRBV28 with TRBJ1-1; TRBD1 matches at 7 bases. There are 13 residues in the CDR3. CDR1 is MDHEN and CDR2 is SYDVKM in the germline V gene. Germline trimming cut 2 bases from V and 7 bases from J; bases unmatched to any gene: 4. The CDR3 DNA is TGTGCCAGCAGTTTAAAGGGGGCTCGTGAAGCTTTCTTT. Protein product: CASSLKGAREAFF.

The chain has TRBV9 and TRBJ2-1; D perhaps matches TRBD1 (6 bases). Trimming stripped 3 bases from V and 5 bases from J, with 18 bases between. Per the germline V gene, CDR1 is SGDLS and CDR2 is YYNGEE. The CDR3 spans 16 residues. For the CDR3, the DNA is TGTGCCAGCAGCGCCGAGGTGGCAGGGGCGAACAATGAGCAGTTCTTC. This translates into CASSAEVAGANNEQFF.

V and J are TRBV9 and TRBJ2-6; D is unclear. CDR1 and CDR2 (germline): SGDLS, YYNGEE. The CDR3 length is 16 residues. V was pared by 0 bases and J by 0 bases, with 7 bases between. The CDR3 loop is CASSVAVTSGANVLTF. Here the CDR3 DNA reads TGTGCCAGCAGCGTAGCGGTCACCTCTGGGGCCAACGTCCTGACTTTC. Based on the CDR3 plus reference TRBV9 and TRBJ2-6, the full variable domain is DSGVTQTPKHLITATGQRVTLRCSPRSGDLSVYWYQQSLDQGLQFLIQYYNGEERAKGNILERFSAQQFPDLHSELNLSSLELGDSALYFCASSVAVTSGANVLTFGAGSRLTVL.

This chain links TRBV28 with TRBJ2-7; no definite D call. CDR3 length: 14 amino acids. Trimming took off 8 bases at V and 3 bases at J, with 17 bases between the two ends. Germline V gene data show CDR1 as MDHEN and CDR2 as SYDVKM. The CDR3 nucleotides read TGTGCCAGCTTGTCTCAGGCAGAAGACTACGAGCAGTACTTC. Protein product: CASLSQAEDYEQYF.

The J gene is TRBJ2-1, the V gene TRBV5-6, with TRBD2 matching over 8 bases. The CDR3 is 14 residues long. V gave up 4 bases and J gave up 6 bases; unmatched junction bases: 6. Per germline, CDR1 SGHDT and CDR2 YYEEEE. The CDR3 nucleotides are TGTGCCAGCAGCAAGGCGGGGGGTCGCAATGAGCAGTTCTTC. Residues: CASSKAGGRNEQFF.

The V gene is TRBV4-3, the J gene TRBJ1-2, with TRBD1 as a possible D gene (6 bases). This CDR3 region has 14 residues. Trimming cost V 0 bases and J 3 bases, with 8 bases left between them. The germline CDR1 and CDR2 sequences are LGHNA and YSLEER. CDR3 sequence: CASSQERGYYGYTF. The CDR3 region has the DNA TGCGCCAGCAGCCAAGAGAGGGGGTACTATGGCTACACCTTC.

V is TRBV6-1 and J is TRBJ2-6; maybe TRBD1 (6 bases). In germline, CDR1 is MNHNS, CDR2 SASEGT. Trimming took 0 bases from V and 0 from J, leaving 9 bases between them. There are 17 residues in the CDR3. Written as DNA, the CDR3 is TGTGCCAGCAGTGAAGCGAGGGGGTACTCTGGGGCCAACGTCCTGACTTTC. It is translated as CASSEARGYSGANVLTF.

The rearrangement joins TRBV5-1 to TRBJ1-1, with TRBD1 matching over 7 bases. Looked up from germline, CDR1 is SGHRS and CDR2 is YFSETQ. The trim removed 4 bases at V and 0 bases at J, leaving 9 bases unmatched. The CDR3 contains 16 residues. CDR3 region: CASSLGTATMNTEAFF. The CDR3, as DNA: TGCGCCAGCAGCCTAGGGACAGCCACTATGAACACTGAAGCTTTCTTT.

The sample holds a few counts of this clone. The chain couples TRBV4-2 to TRBJ2-3, with TRBD2 as a possible D gene (7 bases). Trimming took off 0 bases at V and 7 bases at J, with 20 bases between the two ends. The CDR3 is 17 residues long. The germline gives CDR1 LGHNA, CDR2 YNFKEQ. CDR3 bases: TGTGCCAGCAGCCAAGATGGGTCCCGGGCGGGGGACAATACGCAGTATTTT. It yields the protein CASSQDGSRAGDNTQYF.

This clone was counted between two and nine times. This chain joins TRBV6-5 and TRBJ2-2, with a possible D match to TRBD1 (6 bases). CDR1 MNHEY and CDR2 SVGAGI come from the germline V gene. V was trimmed by 0 bases and J by 7 bases, leaving 12 bases between them. The CDR3 totals 15 residues. Written as DNA, the CDR3 is TGTGCCAGCAGTTACTCGCCAGGGGCTAGCGGGGAGCTGTTTTTT. It specifies CASSYSPGASGELFF.

This sequence joins TRBV7-3 and TRBJ2-3; D remains ambiguous. Germline V gene sequence: CDR1 SGHTA, CDR2 FQGTGA. Trimming stripped 2 bases from V and 0 bases from J, with 12 bases between. This CDR3 is built from 16 residues. The DNA of the CDR3 is TGTGCCAGCAGCTTAGTCCAGAGGATTAGCACAGATACGCAGTATTTT. Translating gives CASSLVQRISTDTQYF.

The gene calls are TRBV30 and TRBJ2-5; D unresolved. Germline assignment: CDR1 GTSNPN and CDR2 SVGIG (reference sequence). CDR3 length: 11 residues. With 1 base removed from V and 5 bases from J, the gap between germline ends came to 5 bases. In DNA form, the CDR3 reads TGTGCCTGGAGTGAGAGGGAGACCCAGTACTTC. Protein: CAWSERETQYF.

This chain links TRBV7-9 with TRBJ2-3; 7 bases match TRBD1. The CDR3 totals 15 residues. Losses at the gene ends were 5 bases for V and 6 bases for J; bases not matched to a gene: 11. CDR1 is SEHNR and CDR2 is FQNEAQ in the germline V gene (reference sequence). For the CDR3, the DNA is TGTGCCAGCAGCCAGATTCAGGGGGTTCCCGATACGCAGTATTTT. It translates to CASSQIQGVPDTQYF.

The chain joins TRBV13 to TRBJ1-2; a weak D match, TRBD1 (5 bases). CDR3 length: 12 residues. CDR1 and CDR2 (germline): PRHDT, FYEKMQ (reference sequence). Trimming cost V 4 bases and J 5 bases, with 8 bases left between them. CDR3 amino acids: CASSSTDYGYTF. DNA of the CDR3: TGTGCCAGCAGCTCGACAGATTATGGCTACACCTTC.

This sequence joins TRBV6-9 and TRBJ2-2, with D maybe TRBD1 (6 bases). Germline CDR1 reads MNHGY; CDR2 reads SVAAGI. The CDR3 covers 12 residues. V was clipped by 2 bases and J by 16 bases, with 14 bases between them. The DNA of the CDR3 is TGTGCCAGCAGTTATCCGGACAGCGCAGGGTTTTTT. It yields the protein CASSYPDSAGFF.

V and J are TRBV7-2 and TRBJ2-3; no definite D call. Germline-derived CDR1 and CDR2 are SGHTA and FQGNSA. This CDR3 is built from 15 residues. Trimming stripped 5 bases from V and 6 bases from J, with 18 bases between. This chain's CDR3 is CASSPAPGGGDTQYF. CDR3 DNA sequence: TGTGCCAGCAGCCCCGCCCCCGGCGGTGGGGATACGCAGTATTTT.